This entry describes one T cell receptor (beta chain). The target of this receptor is not known. Base quality data are lacking; no much larger clone is found one base away. For the CD8 naive samples, CD45RO-negative cells were positively selected for CCR7, yielding a CD45RA+CCR7+ population from which TemRA cells were excluded. Donors were healthy HIV-negative adults with no recently reported acute infections or vaccinations. All donors were Caucasian adults living in Nashville, Tennessee, USA. Blood was collected by leukapheresis, and PBMCs were isolated by Ficoll-Histopaque density gradient centrifugation and then cryopreserved in liquid nitrogen vapor phase. Analytical flow cytometry was used to check the purity and quantity of each magnetically sorted T cell population. Genomic DNA was isolated from each sorted fraction and quantified by UV absorbance on a Nanodrop 2000c. TCR CDR3 regions were amplified from genomic DNA by multiplex PCR using the deep immunoSEQ assay. Extracted genomic DNA from each cell subset was distributed evenly across all wells of several immunoSEQ 96-well plates, and each plate was treated as a replicate. Each replicate PCR for sorted subsets received around 210 ng genomic DNA, equal to 28,000 or so T cell genomes. Purified libraries were measured with a Qubit 3.0 fluorometer, size-checked on a Bioanalyzer 2100, and measured again with the KAPA Library Quantification kit. A separate single-read 150-cycle Illumina NextSeq 550 flow cell was used to sequence each immunoSEQ 96-well plate. In the authors' own workflow: Because only junctional sequences without quality scores were contained in the immunoSEQ output, filtering matching that applied to full-length reads could not be performed. Sequences were annotated with PyIR, a Python wrapper for IgBLAST v1.9, and V/J genes and CDR3 were assigned using IMGT germline references. Reads were filtered out if the reads had weak V/J assignments (E-value above 1e-6), no CDR3, stop codons, out-of-frame junctions, or ambiguous translated residues. A V3J clonotype was defined by an identical inferred V gene, J gene, and CDR3 amino acid sequence. Percentage overlap between repertoires was computed as shared unique clonotypes divided by the size of the smaller repertoire. Richness of each repertoire was evaluated using RTK rarefaction, the Chao1 estimator, and Recon v2.1 estimates of unobserved clonotypes. Generation probabilities were computed with OLGA for all TCRbeta clonotypes obtained by the gDNA method from a handful of donors. TCRdb holds this immuneACCESS table with in-frame rearrangements only. Some clones are missing; in checked studies, unresolved V genes explain under half, and the rest has no known cause. V and J calls and clone size are those listed in that table; D and trimming were worked out from the DNA. Here the sample has roughly 2.1 million clones; roughly 91% occur a single time. Of the sample, around 1.7% falls within the top ten clones.

The sample is drawn from a study of shared clonotypes between healthy human individuals (dated by TCRdb to the early 2020s). Describing the broader study: A couple of women and a few men aged 18 to 49 years were included in the cohort. Each donor's leukapheresis produced roughly between roughly 0.85 and 9.5 billion PBMCs. Blood TCR repertoires of a handful of healthy adults were deeply sequenced to estimate repertoire size and the extent of clonotype sharing between individuals. Libraries were prepared and TCR repertoires were sequenced by different laboratories using diverse techniques, in order to increase sequencing depth and limit assay-specific biases. Per donor, three plates each were used for CD4 naive and CD4 memory, two for CD8 naive, and one for CD8 memory. Paper-wide results and their limitations: Based on pairwise subsampling, the degree of clonotype sharing among donors was expected to be affected by sequencing depth. Naive subsets generally had larger estimated clonotype richness than memory subsets. Because the study included only a small number of donors, the genetic and exposure-history diversity represented was limited. Roughly 5.2% of naive CD4, more than 3% of naive CD8, approximately 2% of memory CD4, and over 0.35% of memory CD8 clonotypes were shared across several donors. Rarefaction of sorted-subset datasets indicated incomplete sequencing despite the large sequencing depth. Sampling was restricted to blood, and TCR repertoires in tissue are likely to differ from TCR repertoires in blood. Compared with non-shared clonotypes, clonotypes shared by all four sorted-subset donors had higher generation probabilities.

The CDR3 runs 18 residues from the cysteine to the phenylalanine. The only DNA kept is the CDR3, 54 bases in frame from the first base. Clipping removes 5 bases from V and 6 bases from J, with 19 as the unmatched junction base count. Taken from the germline V gene, the CDR1 and CDR2 loops are MDHEN and SYDVKM. Rearrangement joined TRBV28 to TRBJ2-4, and TRBD2 aligns with 7 junction nucleotides. This TCR was recovered from a man aged 18-30 years in good health. Some clones in this sample may be carry-over from other donors' samples. Sequences were obtained from naive CD8+ T cells from PBMCs. The cell subset or site label here, explained by the study, means: CD45RA+CCR7+. CDR3 loop: CASSPRTYLAEWGNIQYF. The nucleotide sequence is given as TGTGCCAGCAGTCCCCGTACTTATCTAGCGGAGTGGGGAAACATTCAGTACTTC.